This paragraph covers one T cell receptor beta chain sequence. Its target is unknown. Trimming left V 5 bases short and J 5 bases short, with 10 bases between. Germline values: CDR1 MNHEY, CDR2 SVGAGI. This CDR3 spans 13 amino acids. The sample belongs to a study of blood T cells in healthy people across ages. As for the study in general: Per every two T cells, about one barcoded beta molecule was captured by template switching.

Findings and limits, study-wide: Shifts in expanded clonotypes may have been confounded by donor CMV status, which was unknown.

Per-sample PBMC isolation yielded at least 6.5 million cells. It was with a sample-barcoded 5' primer and a J-beta primer mix that a second PCR of about 6 to 12 cycles was run. Each cDNA molecule was tagged by a template-switch adaptor that had 12 random nucleotides. TCRdb fed the 5' RACE reads into MiXCR, producing one record per CDR3 protein. The sample carries hundreds of thousands of distinct CDR3 sequences, under 45% recorded once. V gene TRBV6-5 combines with J gene TRBJ1-5; tentatively, D is TRBD1 (6 bases). This clonotype was sampled from a man aged 55 to 69 in good health. Sample: blood. In nucleotides, the CDR3 is TGTGCCAGCAGTAGGGGGTTCCATCAGCCCCAGCATTTT. The encoded protein is CASSRGFHQPQHF.